This T cell receptor beta chain came from a study of beta chain features in type 1 diabetes (dated by TCRdb to the late 2010s). For the study in its entirety: No differences in mean age, gender distribution, total cell number or subset yield were found between patients and healthy donors. In the study, TCRB repertoires of sorted circulating CD4+ T cell subsets from recently diagnosed type 1 diabetes patients were compared with those of matched healthy donors. Across all samples, almost 110 million sorted cells were examined, and cell number per subset correlated strongly with RNA yield. Naive and central memory subsets were obtained from all 28 donors, but regulatory and stem cell-like memory subsets were isolated from only 8 patients and about 8 healthy donors.

Summary of the overall study and its limitations: Because small numbers of individuals were included in the HLA sub-analyses, any influence of HLA type on TCRB rearrangement was left unresolved. Fewer insertions and more nucleotide deletions at VDJ recombination sites were observed in patients with type 1 diabetes, implying thymic rearrangement abnormalities. PCR might favor shorter templates, but patient and control samples were amplified and corrected together, so any skew would affect both groups equally. A moderate but significant shortening of TCRB CDR3 length was observed in type 1 diabetes patients in all four CD4+ subsets. Because cDNA rather than genomic DNA was sequenced, highly expressing activated cells could have been over-represented, although no difference in activation and CD3 levels was found between groups. Naive, central memory and regulatory TCRB repertoires appeared to be more similar among patients than among healthy donors.

All of the isolated RNA was reverse transcribed with the High Capacity cDNA Reverse Transcription Kit, so expressed TCRB transcripts were sequenced. Deep immunoSEQ sequencing was applied to naive, central memory and regulatory T cell samples, giving an average of around 4 million total reads per sample. Sorted cells were lysed in RLT buffer, and RNA was extracted using DNase-treated RNeasy Micro or Mini kits according to cell number. Each cell subset was processed separately to prevent cross-contamination, with patient and healthy donor samples processed together. Using the immunoSEQ multiplex PCR, TCRB sequences were amplified from cDNA into 87-bp fragments spanning the CDR3 region. Amplicons were sequenced on the Illumina HiSeq platform. The authors' pipeline ran thus. Synthetic template baselines were used to correct PCR bias computationally, reads within Hamming distance 2 were collapsed together, and singletons that could not be merged were discarded. Reads were aligned against IMGT so that V, D and J genes, CDR3 length and insertions or deletions at six rearrangement sites could be assigned. Clonotype counts were normalized to sorted cell number within each subset before computing true diversity and Gini coefficients with the tcR R package. The overlap coefficient, calculated on TCRB nucleotide sequences, was used to quantify repertoire sharing. Out-of-frame TCRB sequences from naive cells were analyzed to stand in for the pre-selection repertoire. The immuneACCESS repertoire file appears here via TCRdb, limited to in-frame rearrangements. These files lack a portion of the clones; in checked studies, under half of the deficit traces to unresolved V genes, and the cause of the others is not known. Clone size and V and J calls were adopted from that table, with D and trimming inferred from the DNA. The sample table shows 620,000 or so clones, and around 15% are seen once. Around 0.095% of the sample belongs to the ten largest clones.

Each donor gave one peripheral blood draw, averaging approximately 110 mL, which was collected into heparinised tubes. Naive, central memory, regulatory and stem cell-like memory CD4+ T cells were sorted on a BD FACSAria II using a panel including CD45RO, CCR7, CD25, CD127, CD95 and CD27. Every sorted population had a purity above 98%. PBMCs were isolated right away by Lymphoprep density gradient centrifugation and were stained directly, without culture. So that batch effects would be minimized, each experiment stained and sorted samples in pairs, pairing one healthy donor with one patient. Regarding this clone: Its specific antigen is unknown. Base qualities are missing; no much larger clone stands one base away.

CDR3 length: 16 amino acids, cysteine to phenylalanine. Just the 48-base CDR3 DNA is kept, in frame starting at base 1. As encoded in the germline V gene, CDR1 is SGHRS while CDR2 is YFSETQ. Trimming leaves V shorter by 4 bases and J shorter by 10 bases, with the junction holding 15 bases beyond the gene matches. This receptor was taken from a man younger than 30 in good health. What was sequenced was naive CD4+ T cells from blood. The cell subset or site label here, explained by the study, means: true naive CD4+ T cells. This chain joins TRBV5-1 to TRBJ2-1; TRBD1 agrees with 9 junctional bases. The CDR3 reads as follows: CASSLHPGTGSKEQFF. The nucleotide sequence is TGCGCCAGCAGCCTCCATCCCGGGACAGGGTCTAAGGAGCAGTTCTTC.